This T cell receptor (beta chain) was captured by sequencing in a study of T cell responses to AZD1222 COVID-19 vaccine. Study outcomes and limitations: Unmutated variant regions are reportedly targeted by nearly half of spike-specific TCRs. With two AZD1222 doses given, Spike-specific TCR breadth and depth both rose. Mapped onto spike, vaccine-associated CD4 TCRs spanned it and were dominant at 160-218 and 743-854.

V shed 8 bases and J shed 0 bases, with 11 bases lying between them. CDR1 and CDR2 (germline): MNHEY, SMNVEV (reference sequence). The length of the CDR3 is 14 residues. With regard to this clone: What it recognizes is unknown.

Method: immunoSEQ multiplex PCR; TCRdb's copy keeps in-frame clones and lacks some. The sample includes around 150,000 clones, 70% to 90% seen only once; the top ten take roughly 2.1%. Sequenced here: peripheral blood, sampled on day 0 of AZD1222 vaccination. This sequence originates from an adult in good health. This chain connects TRBV27 to TRBJ1-5; no clear D. In nucleotides, the CDR3 is TGTGCCAGCGTAGGGCGGATTAGCAATCAGCCCCAGCATTTT. Amino acids: CASVGRISNQPQHF.